This T cell receptor (beta chain) was observed in a study of graft-versus-host responses after intestinal transplantation. Study context: Induction with anti-thymocyte globulin, then tacrolimus and steroids for roughly 3 years, was given to all recipients.

As regards this clone: Its antigen remains unidentified.

Points from the study as a whole: Recipient bone marrow held GvH clones, some seen earlier in ileum or blood.

Method: immunoSEQ multiplex PCR; TCRdb's copy keeps in-frame clones and lacks some. The table lists 85,000 to 100,000 clones, roughly 82% of them singletons. The CDR3 has 14 residues. Trimming pared 3 bases from V and 5 bases from J, leaving 13 bases between. Germline V gives CDR1 SNHLY, CDR2 FYNNEI. The rearrangement links TRBV2 to TRBJ2-5; possible D gene TRBD2, 5 bases. This TCR came from a human patient who received an intestinal transplant, so some T cells may come from the graft donor. Source: PBMCs, taken 255 days after intestinal transplant. The CDR3 DNA follows: TGTGCCAGCAGTGAGGGTGTGAGGGTGGAGACCCAGTACTTC. Protein sequence: CASSEGVRVETQYF.